A selection of T cell receptor beta chains follows, all from one sample in a study of blood T cell repertoires in COVID-19. Sequenced by immunoSEQ multiplex PCR; TCRdb stores in-frame clones only, minus some. This sample carries about 370,000 clones, 85% to 90% of them seen once, and the ten largest clones take less than 1.2%. Sequencing was done on a sample of PBMCs or T cells enriched from blood (not recorded which). The receptors were gathered from a young man who had recovered from COVID-19. CDR3s include the opening cysteine and the closing phenylalanine or tryptophan. A D gene is named only where the DNA matches it firmly. Size tells how often a clone was seen (once, few, many) or the class of an expanded clone, and some rows leave it out.

j_gene | d_gene | abundance | v_gene | CDR3aa | CDR3nt
TRBJ1-1 | . | . | TRBV2 | CASMGHLNTEAFF | TGTGCCAGCATGGGACACTTGAACACTGAAGCTTTCTTT
TRBJ2-7 | . | . | TRBV18 | CASSPTGSYEQYF | TGTGCCAGCTCACCGACAGGCTCCTACGAGCAGTACTTC
TRBJ1-1 | . | . | TRBV30 | CAWSVQGDTEAFF | TGTGCCTGGAGTGTACAAGGGGACACTGAAGCTTTCTTT
TRBJ1-2 | TRBD1 | . | TRBV5-1 | CASSPTGQGNGYTF | TGCGCCAGCAGCCCCACGGGACAGGGGAATGGCTACACCTTC
TRBJ2-5 | . | once | TRBV7-2 | CASSLRYLKARETQYF | TGTGCCAGCAGCTTACGGTACCTTAAAGCACGGGAGACCCAGTACTTC
TRBJ1-1 | . | . | TRBV11-3 | CASSLDRDRPGREAFF | TGTGCCAGCAGCTTAGATAGAGACAGGCCGGGTCGTGAAGCTTTCTTT
TRBJ2-3 | . | once | TRBV7-9 | CASSLGRDFVDTQYF | TGTGCCAGCAGCTTGGGCAGGGACTTTGTAGATACGCAGTATTTT
TRBJ1-2 | TRBD1 | once | TRBV30 | CAWSPADRVIYGYTF | TGTGCCTGGAGTCCTGCGGACAGGGTGATCTATGGCTACACCTTC
TRBJ2-2 | TRBD1 | . | TRBV4-1 | CASSQEEAGGTGELFF | TGCGCCAGCAGCCAAGAAGAGGCAGGGGGCACCGGGGAGCTGTTTTTT
TRBJ2-1 | TRBD2 | . | TRBV7-3 | CASSPVAGGRNEQFF | TGTGCCAGCAGCCCCGTAGCGGGGGGACGCAATGAGCAGTTCTTC
TRBJ2-2 | . | . | TRBV9 | CASTSYPPGELFF | TGTGCCAGCACCTCCTACCCCCCCGGGGAGCTGTTTTTT
TRBJ2-1 | TRBD2 | . | TRBV27 | CASSSGSGYNEQFF | TGTGCCAGCTCTAGCGGGAGTGGCTACAATGAGCAGTTCTTC
TRBJ1-1 | . | . | TRBV28 | CASSLSRGVYTEAFF | TGTGCCAGCAGTTTATCCCGGGGGGTGTACACTGAAGCTTTCTTT
TRBJ1-1 | . | . | TRBV12-3/TRBV12-4 | CASSDLYTEAFF | TGTGCCAGCAGTGACTTGTATACTGAAGCTTTCTTT
TRBJ2-1 | . | . | TRBV6-5 | CASSYTGSSYNEQFF | TGTGCCAGCAGTTACACTGGTAGCTCCTACAATGAGCAGTTCTTC
TRBJ1-5 | . | . | TRBV12-3/TRBV12-4 | CASSLDNNQPQHF | TGTGCCAGCAGTTTGGACAACAATCAGCCCCAGCATTTT
TRBJ2-7 | TRBD2 | . | TRBV11-2 | CASSSLRLLAQTYEQYF | TGTGCCAGCAGCTCACTCCGTTTACTAGCGCAGACCTACGAGCAGTACTTC